This TCR beta chain was recorded in a study of cytomegalovirus exposure and HLA in healthy donors. PCR involved 60 Vbeta and 13 Jbeta primers. Measured with immunoSEQ multiplex PCR; TCRdb has only the in-frame clones, and not every one. The repertoire table contains about 160,000 clones. Study-level points and caveats: Most TCR sequences were uncommon, yet certain public TCRs appeared in many donors. With later analysis, a missense DCLRE1C variant became linked to TCR beta V- and J-gene trimming.

Donors likely had unrecorded immune exposures despite being nominally healthy when sampled. Comments on this clone: What it binds is not known.

V was cut by 0 bases and J by 5 bases, with 14 bases left in between. Germline loops: CDR1 SGHKS, CDR2 YYEKEE (reference sequence). The CDR3 has 15 residues. The chain has TRBV5-5 and TRBJ2-5; D is unclear. Sequencing was performed on PBMCs. The origin of this receptor is a woman aged 45-65 years in good health and CMV-seronegative. The CDR3 is CASSLDAGFGETQYF. In DNA, the CDR3 is TGTGCCAGCAGCTTGGACGCCGGGTTTGGTGAGACCCAGTACTTC.